This T cell receptor (beta chain) was found in a study of shared clonotypes between healthy human individuals. Study-wide results and caveats: Among donors, sharing of clonotypes was expected to be affected by sequencing depth.

About this clone: Its antigen is not identified.

Generated by immunoSEQ multiplex PCR, the TCRdb table keeps only in-frame clones and is missing some. The table records hundreds of thousands of clones, more than 70% of them present only once. CDR1 is MDHEN, CDR2 SYDVKM, per germline. CDR3 length: 13 residues. V was cut by 3 bases and J by 7 bases, with 9 bases left in between. Sequenced material: memory CD4+ T cells sorted from blood. Subset specified: CD45RA-negative fraction. This chain joins TRBV28 and TRBJ1-4; tentatively, D is TRBD1 (5 bases). This TCR derives from a woman in her thirties in good health. The CDR3 is CASSFVRAEKLFF. DNA of the CDR3: TGTGCCAGCAGTTTCGTCAGGGCTGAAAAACTGTTTTTT.